This TCR beta chain was sequenced for a study of T cell responses to AZD1222 COVID-19 vaccine. Points from the study as a whole: Clonal diversity was possibly underestimated; the donors were predominantly white British and more often female. Repertoires in all cases were sampled only once the peak T cell response had passed.

This table comes from immunoSEQ multiplex PCR, and its TCRdb copy is limited to in-frame clones, with some not included. Here the sample spans over 100,000 clones, over 90% being singletons. This clone has more than one count but fewer than ten. No antigen is known for it. The V gene lost 5 bases and the J gene lost 2 bases, with 13 bases spanning the gap. Germline lookup yields CDR1 PRHDT and CDR2 FYEKMQ (reference sequence). The CDR3 extends over 14 amino acids. V and J are TRBV13 and TRBJ2-7; D gene unclear. This receptor was obtained from an adult in good health. The source was peripheral blood, collected on day 0 of AZD1222 vaccination. The CDR3 sequence: CASSPNPGTYEQYF. The DNA for the CDR3 is TGTGCCAGCAGCCCCAATCCGGGCACCTACGAGCAGTACTTC.